A single sample is the source of the 3 T cell receptor beta chains below, sequenced in a study of T cells in Graves' hyperthyroidism and ophthalmopathy. Researchers took RNA transcripts and amplified the TCR beta CDR3 regions from them. TCR CDR3 underwent first-round RT-PCR with the HTBI primer set. Each CDR3 protein is one row after TCRdb ran MiXCR on the multiplex PCR reads. The sample includes around 580,000 distinct CDR3 sequences, around 42% of them seen just once. The sample comprised peripheral blood or thyroid tissue (not recorded which). The receptors were gathered from a woman aged 18-29 years with Graves' hyperthyroidism.

This clonotype occurred many times. V gene TRBV7-9 combines with J gene TRBJ1-2, with 8 bases that match TRBD1. CDR1 is SEHNR, CDR2 FQNEAQ, per germline (reference sequence). The CDR3 length is 14 residues. Trimming took 1 base from V and 6 from J; bases not matched to a gene: 4. CDR3 sequence: CASSLEDRVNGYTF. DNA of the CDR3: TGTGCCAGCAGCTTAGAGGACAGGGTTAATGGCTACACCTTC. The full variable domain, in which reference TRBV7-9 and TRBJ1-2 provide the parts outside the CDR3, is DTGVSQNPRHKITKRGQNVTFRCDPISEHNRLYWYRQTLGQGPEFLTYFQNEAQLEKSRLLSDRFSAERPKGSFSTLEIQRTEQGDSAMYLCASSLEDRVNGYTFGSGTRLTVV.

This clonotype was counted many times. This chain joins TRBV27 and TRBJ1-2; 7 positions match TRBD1. V shed 6 bases, J shed 4 bases, and the junction held 11 bases outside the gene matches. From germline, CDR1 is MNHEY and CDR2 SMNVEV (reference sequence). The CDR3 is 15 residues long. CDR3 bases: TGTGCCAGCAGACCCAAGACAGGGCTCGGCTATGGCTACACCTTC. Encoded protein: CASRPKTGLGYGYTF.

This clonotype has a count of ten or more. The rearrangement links TRBV12-3 or TRBV12-4 to TRBJ1-3; TRBD1 matches at 8 bases. The CDR3 totals 13 residues. Unmatched junction bases numbered 9, after V lost 6 bases and J lost 11 bases. CDR3 sequence: CASSLPGQEAIYF. CDR3 DNA sequence: TGTGCCAGCAGCTTACCGGGACAGGAGGCCATATATTTT.